Listed here are 16 T cell receptor beta chains from one sample, sequenced in a study of blood T cell repertoires in COVID-19. Here immunoSEQ multiplex PCR was the method, and the copy in TCRdb shows in-frame clones only, minus some. The repertoire holds around 170,000 clones, with about nine tenths as singletons. The specimen was peripheral blood. These receptors were taken from a woman in her 70s with acute or convalescent COVID-19.

The chain carries TRBV10-3 and TRBJ1-2, with 8 bases lining up with TRBD1. Germline values: CDR1 ENHRY, CDR2 SYGVKD. The CDR3 has 16 amino acids. Germline trimming cut 3 bases from V and 4 bases from J; bases unmatched to any gene: 10. The CDR3 loop reads CAISEARVGTGYGYTF. The CDR3 region has the DNA TGTGCCATCAGTGAAGCCCGGGTAGGGACAGGCTATGGCTACACCTTC.

In this sample, this clone turned up once. J is TRBJ1-5 and V is TRBV28, with 9 positions matching TRBD1. The junction had 6 bases not matched to a gene; V was cut back by 2 bases and J by 4 bases. CDR1 and CDR2 (germline): MDHEN, SYDVKM. The CDR3 is 16 residues long. CDR3: CASSLGDRAGNQPQHF. The CDR3 nucleotides are TGTGCCAGCAGTTTAGGGGACAGGGCAGGGAATCAGCCCCAGCATTTT.

V and J are TRBV5-5 and TRBJ1-3; D is perhaps TRBD1 (6 bases). V lost 4 bases and J lost 4, with 21 bases in between. Germline CDR1 reads SGHKS; CDR2 reads YYEKEE (reference sequence). This CDR3 spans 17 amino acids. The DNA for the CDR3 is TGTGCCAGCAGCCCCCTTCAGGGGAAGTCGGCCGGAAACACCATATATTTT. Amino acid sequence: CASSPLQGKSAGNTIYF.

In its sample, this clone was seen a few times. The chain links TRBV7-9 to TRBJ2-7; tentative D call: TRBD2 (5 bases). The CDR3 covers 13 residues. The germline CDR1 and CDR2 sequences are SEHNR and FQNEAQ (reference sequence). The V end was cut by 1 base, the J end by 5 bases, with 9 bases between. CDR3 nucleotides: TGTGCCAGCAGCTTAGTTCCCGGGAACGAGCAGTACTTC. Translation: CASSLVPGNEQYF.

The genes are TRBV13 and TRBJ2-3; 8 bases agree with TRBD1. There are 17 residues in the CDR3. Germline V gives CDR1 PRHDT, CDR2 FYEKMQ (reference sequence). J gave up 2 bases and V 5 bases, and 12 bases lay outside the gene matches. CDR3 amino acids: CASSGVPGQENTDTQYF. DNA of the CDR3: TGTGCCAGCAGCGGCGTCCCGGGACAGGAGAACACAGATACGCAGTATTTT.

V gene TRBV20-1 combines with J gene TRBJ2-2; the match to TRBD1 covers 8 bases. V lost 3 bases and J lost 4; bases outside the gene matches: 7. Germline CDR1 is DFQATT and CDR2 is SNEGSKA (reference sequence). The CDR3 runs 15 residues. In DNA, the CDR3 is TGCAGTGCTAGTCGGGACAGGTCTGGCACCGGGGAGCTGTTTTTT. This codes for CSASRDRSGTGELFF.

This clone was seen more than once but under ten times. The chain couples TRBV7-2 to TRBJ1-4; D unresolved. Germline lookup yields CDR1 SGHTA and CDR2 FQGNSA. Trimming cost V 1 base and J 6 bases, with 6 bases left between them. CDR3 length: 13 residues. The CDR3 sequence is CASSLGRDEKLFF. The CDR3 nucleotides are TGTGCCAGCAGCTTAGGGAGGGATGAAAAACTGTTTTTT.

There are a few counts of this clone. This chain connects TRBV7-8 to TRBJ1-2, with 10 bases identical to TRBD1. In germline, CDR1 is SGHVS, CDR2 FQNEAQ. This CDR3 contains 14 residues. The junction had 3 bases not matched to a gene; V was cut back by 0 bases and J by 8 bases. The CDR3 reads CASSLATGGRGYTF. Written as DNA, the CDR3 is TGTGCCAGCAGCTTAGCGACAGGGGGCAGAGGCTACACCTTC.

The count of this clone is one. This chain uses TRBV4-3 with TRBJ2-3; D is possibly TRBD1 (5 bases). Trimming stripped 3 bases from V and 4 bases from J, with 17 bases between. The CDR3 consists of 16 residues. The germline V gene has CDR1 LGHNA and CDR2 YSLEER. The CDR3 coding sequence is TGCGCCAGCAGCCAGAACCAAATACAGGTCGCAGATACGCAGTATTTT. The encoded protein is CASSQNQIQVADTQYF.

This chain connects TRBV18 to TRBJ2-4; 11 positions agree with TRBD2. The CDR3 extends over 17 amino acids. V was clipped by 2 bases and J by 4 bases; unmatched bases: 7. Germline V gives CDR1 KGHSH, CDR2 LQKENI. The CDR3 nucleotides read TGTGCCAGCTCACCAGTGGGGACTAGCGGAGCTAAAAACATTCAGTACTTC. This encodes CASSPVGTSGAKNIQYF.

This clone was seen a single time. The chain has TRBV28 and TRBJ1-2, with unresolved D. V was pared by 5 bases and J by 7 bases, with 11 bases between. The CDR3 runs to 12 residues. From germline, CDR1 is MDHEN and CDR2 SYDVKM. Here the CDR3 reads CASSGGPGGYTF. CDR3 DNA: TGTGCCAGCAGTGGAGGTCCAGGTGGCTACACCTTC.

The chain carries TRBV7-3 and TRBJ2-3; tentatively, D is TRBD1 (6 bases). The CDR3 covers 16 residues. Germline V CDR1 and CDR2: SGHTA, FQGTGA. V lost 7 bases and J lost 2, with 19 bases in between. The CDR3 here is CASNKGGQGHTDTQYF. CDR3 DNA sequence: TGTGCCAGCAACAAGGGTGGGCAGGGACACACAGATACGCAGTATTTT. Full variable domain (rest looked up from reference TRBV7-3 and TRBJ2-3): GAGVSQTPSNKVTEKGKYVELRCDPISGHTALYWYRQSLGQGPEFLIYFQGTGAADDSGLPNDRFFAVRPEGSVSTLKIQRTERGDSAVYLCASNKGGQGHTDTQYFGPGTRLTVL.

V is TRBV9 and J is TRBJ1-1, with 8 nucleotides matching TRBD1. Germline-derived CDR1 and CDR2 are SGDLS and YYNGEE. This CDR3 comprises 14 residues. The J segment lost 5 bases and the V segment lost 4 bases, leaving 7 bases of the junction unmatched. DNA of the CDR3: TGTGCCAGCAGCTTCGGACAGGGAGCGACTGAAGCTTTCTTT. It yields the protein CASSFGQGATEAFF.

The chain recombines TRBV12-3 or TRBV12-4 with TRBJ1-2; D is unclear. V gave up 1 base and J gave up 3 bases, with 6 bases separating them. This CDR3 is built from 13 residues. In nucleotides, the CDR3 is TGTGCCAGCAGTTTAGTTAGAGACTATGGCTACACCTTC. This encodes CASSLVRDYGYTF.

The rearrangement links TRBV25-1 to TRBJ1-6; 8 positions agree with TRBD1. The CDR3 is made up of 13 amino acids. Germline V gene data show CDR1 as MGHDK and CDR2 as SYGVNS. J lost 6 bases, V lost 6 bases, and 1 base had no gene match. The CDR3 nucleotides read TGTGCCAGCAGGGGACAGGCTAATTCACCCCTCCACTTT. This encodes CASRGQANSPLHF.

The chain employs TRBV13 and TRBJ1-4, with no clear D. Germline CDR1 is PRHDT and CDR2 is FYEKMQ (reference sequence). Trimming left V 0 bases short and J 11 bases short, with 16 bases between. There are 15 residues in the CDR3. This chain's CDR3 is CASSLGSGSLRKLFF. CDR3 DNA sequence: TGTGCCAGCAGCTTAGGTAGCGGGTCCCTCCGGAAACTGTTTTTT.